A selection of T cell receptor beta chains follows, all from one sample in a study of blood T cell repertoires in COVID-19. Method: immunoSEQ multiplex PCR; TCRdb's copy keeps in-frame clones and lacks some. The table shows hundreds of thousands of clones, with more than 85% occurring only once. Sequenced material: peripheral blood. These receptors were obtained from a man between 40 and 49 years old with acute or convalescent COVID-19. Each CDR3 is given with its conserved first and last residue. A D gene is named only where the DNA matches it firmly. Some rows mark clone size as missing; the rest say once, few, many or name a class of expanded clone.

TGTGCCAGCAGGATCCAGACAGGACCGGTCACTGAAGCTTTCTTT	CASRIQTGPVTEAFF	once	-	TRBV7-3	TRBJ1-1
TGTGCCAGCAGTTTTGTTGGCCCTTTTATCTACGAGCAGTACTTC	CASSFVGPFIYEQYF	-	-	TRBV6-5	TRBJ2-7
TGTGCCAGCAGCCAAGATGGGACAGGGGATGGCTACACCTTC	CASSQDGTGDGYTF	-	TRBD1	TRBV3-1/TRBV3-2	TRBJ1-2
TGTGCCAGCAGGAGGGGCGGGGCCCAAGAAGCTTTCTTT	CASRRGGAQEAFF	-	-	TRBV6-5	TRBJ1-1
TGTGCCAGCAGCCAAGCTAGGAGTAATTACGAAGAGACCCAGTACTTC	CASSQARSNYEETQYF	-	-	TRBV3-1/TRBV3-2	TRBJ2-5
TGTGCGGGGAGGGCCTATGGCTACACCTTC	CAGRAYGYTF	-	-	TRBV27	TRBJ1-2
TGTGCCAGCAGCTTAGGTCCGTATCAGCCCCAGCATTTT	CASSLGPYQPQHF	-	-	TRBV11-2	TRBJ1-5
TGTGCCAGCAGCGTAGCAACGGGATCCTACTATGGCTACACCTTC	CASSVATGSYYGYTF	-	-	TRBV9	TRBJ1-2
TGTGCCAGCAGCACCTACTCCTACGGCTACACCTTC	CASSTYSYGYTF	once	-	TRBV7-2	TRBJ1-2
TGCAGCGTTGATCTGGGAGCCTACGAGCAGTACTTC	CSVDLGAYEQYF	once	-	TRBV29-1	TRBJ2-7
TGTGCCAGCAGCTTTGGGGAGCAGCCCTACGAGCAGTACTTC	CASSFGEQPYEQYF	-	-	TRBV7-8	TRBJ2-7
TGCGCCAGCACCCTTACACCGAACACTGAAGCTTTCTTT	CASTLTPNTEAFF	-	-	TRBV23-1	TRBJ1-1
TGTGCCAGCAGCTTAGATCAGGGCGGATCTGGGCAGTACTTC	CASSLDQGGSGQYF	-	-	TRBV11-2	TRBJ2-7
TGTGCCAGCAGCCCCCGGGACAGGGAGAGCGAGACCCAGTACTTC	CASSPRDRESETQYF	once	TRBD1	TRBV4-2	TRBJ2-5
TGTGCCAGCAGCTTGGGACAGGGGGGGGACGAGCAGTACTTC	CASSLGQGGDEQYF	-	TRBD1	TRBV5-5	TRBJ2-7
TGTGCCAGCAGTCTAGAGGGAGACTCTGGAAACACCATATATTTT	CASSLEGDSGNTIYF	-	-	TRBV11-1	TRBJ1-3
TGTGCCAGCAGCGCCCGGGACAGGATCCTGACTAACTATGGCTACACCTTC	CASSARDRILTNYGYTF	-	TRBD1	TRBV7-8	TRBJ1-2
TGTGCCAGCAGCCGTACAGGGGGCGTCTATGGCTACACCTTC	CASSRTGGVYGYTF	-	TRBD1	TRBV5-6	TRBJ1-2
TGTGCCAGCAGGTCCGGGACAGGGGGCACTGAAGCTTTCTTT	CASRSGTGGTEAFF	-	TRBD1	TRBV5-4	TRBJ1-1
TGTGCCAGCGGACGCCTAGAGGGCAACTCACCCCTCCACTTT	CASGRLEGNSPLHF	once	-	TRBV27	TRBJ1-6
TGCAGCGCCAACGCGGGGTTGAGCTCCTACAATGAGCAGTTCTTC	CSANAGLSSYNEQFF	-	-	TRBV29-1	TRBJ2-1
TGTGCCAGTAGTATGAATAGCGGGGGAGGCAAAAACATTCAGTACTTC	CASSMNSGGGKNIQYF	-	TRBD2	TRBV19	TRBJ2-4
TGTGCCAGCAGCTTGTCTTACGCACAGGGGGTCAATTCACCCCTCCACTTT	CASSLSYAQGVNSPLHF	-	TRBD1	TRBV5-6	TRBJ1-6
TGTGCCAGTAGTACTCAGCGGAGCACAGATACGCAGTATTTT	CASSTQRSTDTQYF	-	-	TRBV19	TRBJ2-3
TGTGCCTGGAGTCGGGGGGCAGGGTACAATGAGCAGTTCTTC	CAWSRGAGYNEQFF	-	-	TRBV30	TRBJ2-1
TGCGCCAGCAGCTTTTGGACAGGGGAAGTGGCACCCCTCCACTTT	CASSFWTGEVAPLHF	-	TRBD1	TRBV5-1	TRBJ1-6
TGTGCCAGCAGTGAAAGAGTTCTTCCCGAGCAGTACTTC	CASSERVLPEQYF	-	-	TRBV6-1	TRBJ2-7
TGTGCCAGCAGCTTCGGGTGGGGGACTCCAGGAGAAGCTTTCTTT	CASSFGWGTPGEAFF	-	-	TRBV5-6	TRBJ1-1
TGTGCCAGCAGCTTGCTCCCACAGCCGGCTAACTATGGCTACACCTTC	CASSLLPQPANYGYTF	-	-	TRBV7-2	TRBJ1-2
TGTGCCAGCAGCTTGGGGGACATTAATTCACCCCTCCACTTT	CASSLGDINSPLHF	once	-	TRBV5-4	TRBJ1-6
TGTGCCAGCAGCGGGAGATTTAATGAAAAACTGTTTTTT	CASSGRFNEKLFF	-	-	TRBV9	TRBJ1-4
TGTGCCAGCACCAGGGGCGCGATAGGCGGCTACACCTTC	CASTRGAIGGYTF	-	-	TRBV12-3/TRBV12-4	TRBJ1-2
TGTGCCAGCAGTCCCCTGGGGCTAGCGGGGGGATCAAGCACCCTCTTC	CASSPLGLAGGSSTLF	few	TRBD2	TRBV27	TRBJ2-1
TGTGCCAGCAGCCCCGAGGTTGAGGACATTCAGTACTTC	CASSPEVEDIQYF	-	-	TRBV7-2	TRBJ2-4
TGTGCCAGCAGTTTAAGGCAGTGGGACAAAGATTCACCCCTCCACTTT	CASSLRQWDKDSPLHF	few	-	TRBV27	TRBJ1-6
TGTGCCATCAGTGAAGTACTCATGAACACTGAAGCTTTCTTT	CAISEVLMNTEAFF	-	-	TRBV10-3	TRBJ1-1
TGTGCCTCGGACAGGGTGTTCGGAAGTGAGCAGTTCTTC	CASDRVFGSEQFF	-	TRBD1	TRBV30	TRBJ2-1
TGTGCCAGTAGCCTCAACGGAGGGACTAATGAAAAACTGTTTTTT	CASSLNGGTNEKLFF	-	-	TRBV19	TRBJ1-4
TGTGCCAGCAGCTTAGCAGCGGGGGACAATGAGCAGTTCTTC	CASSLAAGDNEQFF	-	TRBD2	TRBV11-3	TRBJ2-1
TGTGCCAGCAACGACCCCGGGACACCAAATTCACCCCTCCACTTT	CASNDPGTPNSPLHF	-	-	TRBV6-6	TRBJ1-6
TGTGCCAGCAGCCCCGAGGGGGCCCCTAACTATGGCTACACCTTC	CASSPEGAPNYGYTF	-	TRBD1	TRBV9	TRBJ1-2
TGTGCCAGCTCTGGAACGGGACAGGGATTGGAGCAGTACTTC	CASSGTGQGLEQYF	-	TRBD1	TRBV18	TRBJ2-7
TGTGCCAGCAGCTTGGGACAGGGAGAATCCTACGAGCAGTACTTC	CASSLGQGESYEQYF	-	TRBD1	TRBV5-4	TRBJ2-7
TGTGCCATCAAGGGGCAGGGGACCTCTGGAAACACCATATATTTT	CAIKGQGTSGNTIYF	once	-	TRBV10-3	TRBJ1-3
TGTGCTAGTGGCCCAGCCCGTCGCGGAGATACGCAGTATTTT	CASGPARRGDTQYF	-	-	TRBV12-5	TRBJ2-3
TGCAGCGTGAGGAGCTTCGAAGATCCGGGCTACACCTTC	CSVRSFEDPGYTF	-	-	TRBV29-1	TRBJ1-2
TGTGCCAGCAGCTTTGTCGGGGAGGTTCGGAACGAGCAGTACTTC	CASSFVGEVRNEQYF	-	-	TRBV11-2	TRBJ2-7
TGTGCCAGCTCACCTCCGGGCGGGGACAATGAGCAGTTCTTC	CASSPPGGDNEQFF	-	-	TRBV18	TRBJ2-1
TGTGCCATCAGTGGGTGGGGGGGCGAATACGAGCAGTACTTC	CAISGWGGEYEQYF	-	-	TRBV10-3	TRBJ2-7
TGTGCCAGCACTCGGGACAGGGTAAATCTTGGCTACACCTTC	CASTRDRVNLGYTF	-	TRBD1	TRBV6-5	TRBJ1-2
TGTGCCAGCAGCGGTAGACTAGCGGGGGCCTCAGATACGCAGTATTTT	CASSGRLAGASDTQYF	-	TRBD2	TRBV5-4	TRBJ2-3
TGCGCCAGCAGCTCCGGGACAGCAGGAGCCAAAAACATTCAGTACTTC	CASSSGTAGAKNIQYF	-	TRBD1	TRBV5-1	TRBJ2-4